This is a list of T cell receptor beta chains from one sample in a study of PD-L1 blockade in urothelial cancer. Method: immunoSEQ multiplex PCR; TCRdb's copy keeps in-frame clones and lacks some. The sample has some 77,000 clones, approximately 86% seen once; the top ten hold under 6%. The material was PBMCs, obtained around atezolizumab (anti-PD-L1) treatment. All receptors derive from a woman aged 65 to 85 with urothelial cancer. CDR3s include the opening cysteine and the closing phenylalanine or tryptophan. D genes are given only for firm matches. Clone size, where shown, is once, few, many, or a class for clones that have expanded.

NA,NA,TRBJ2-7,TRBV18,TGTGCCAGCTCACCGGCGACAGATACCTACGAGCAGTACTTC,CASSPATDTYEQYF
NA,TRBD1,TRBJ1-2,TRBV6-6,TGTGCCAGCAGTTACCACCCGGGACAGTCTAGCTATGGCTACACCTTC,CASSYHPGQSSYGYTF
NA,NA,TRBJ2-1,TRBV11-2,TGTGCCAGCAGCTTCGACATTCCCCCTTTCAATGAGCAGTTCTTC,CASSFDIPPFNEQFF
NA,TRBD1,TRBJ1-5,TRBV6-1,TGTGCCAGCAGGGGCCTAACAGGGGGTAATCAGCCCCAGCATTTT,CASRGLTGGNQPQHF
NA,TRBD2,TRBJ2-5,TRBV6-6,TGTGCCAGCAGTTACCCCTCCGCGGGGGTGCGGGAGACCCAGTACTTC,CASSYPSAGVRETQYF
once,NA,TRBJ2-7,TRBV7-2,TGTGCCAGCAGTACAGGGGGGGCCGCGAACAAACCAGAGTACTTC,CASSTGGAANKPEYF
NA,TRBD2,TRBJ2-1,TRBV5-1,TGCGCCAGCAGCCTAGGGACTAGCGGGCTCAATGAGCAGTTCTTC,CASSLGTSGLNEQFF
once,TRBD2,TRBJ2-4,TRBV5-1,TGCGCCAGCAGCTTGCGGGGGGATGAAGGCATTCAGTACTTC,CASSLRGDEGIQYF
NA,TRBD1,TRBJ2-7,TRBV30,TGTGCCTGGACGAAGCGACAGGGGGGAGAGCAGTACTTC,CAWTKRQGGEQYF
NA,TRBD2,TRBJ2-3,TRBV5-1,TGCGCCAGCAGCTTGGATCTGCGGGAGGTTAGCACAGATACGCAGTATTTT,CASSLDLREVSTDTQYF
NA,NA,TRBJ2-2,TRBV28,TGTGCCAGCAGTTTAAGTCGGCGGGTCGGGGAGCTGTTTTTT,CASSLSRRVGELFF
NA,NA,TRBJ1-4,TRBV1,TGCACCAGCAGCCAAGTAAGTGAGGATGCAATGGCTAATGAAAAACTGTTTTTT,CTSSQVSEDAMANEKLFF
NA,NA,TRBJ2-3,TRBV9,TGTGCCAGCAGCGTAGGTATAGATACGCAGTATTTT,CASSVGIDTQYF
once,TRBD1,TRBJ1-1,TRBV28,TGTGCCAGCAGTAACACAGGGGTGAACACTGAAGCTTTCTTT,CASSNTGVNTEAFF
NA,TRBD1,TRBJ1-1,TRBV7-9,TGTGCCAGCAGCTTAGAGGGGACAGGGAGATTCTTT,CASSLEGTGRFF
few,NA,TRBJ2-2,TRBV27,TGTGCCAGCAGCCCTACCGGGACACCAAACACCGGGGAGCTGTTTTTT,CASSPTGTPNTGELFF
NA,TRBD1,TRBJ1-1,TRBV5-6,TGTGCCAGCAGCTTGTGGGACGGGACAGGGGGCATTGCTGAAGCTTTCTTT,CASSLWDGTGGIAEAFF